The rows below give T cell receptor beta chains drawn from one sample of a study of CD8+CD57+ T cells in acquired aplastic anemia. TCRdb re-derived calls from the reads in MiXCR, one entry per CDR3 protein. The table shows a few hundred thousand distinct CDR3 sequences, with about 50% occurring only once. The sample consisted of sorted CD4+, CD8+, or CD8+CD57+ T cells (not recorded which) from PBMCs. These receptors were obtained from a human donor with aplastic anemia. CDR3s include the opening cysteine and the closing phenylalanine or tryptophan. A D gene is named only where the DNA matches it firmly. Size is stated for part of the rows, as once, few or many counts, or as a class when the clone is expanded.

d_gene: NA
j_gene: TRBJ2-3
abundance: many
v_gene: TRBV7-3
CDR3nt: TGTGCCAGCAGCTTAGACCGACAGCCAGCAGATACGCAGTATTTT
CDR3aa: CASSLDRQPADTQYF

d_gene: TRBD1
j_gene: TRBJ1-2
abundance: NA
v_gene: TRBV10-3
CDR3nt: TGTGCCATCAGTGATGGGGACAGGGTAAATGGCTACACCTTC
CDR3aa: CAISDGDRVNGYTF

d_gene: NA
j_gene: TRBJ2-3
abundance: NA
v_gene: TRBV24-1
CDR3nt: TGTGCCACCAGTGATTTGACAGGGCCCACAGATACGCAGTATTTT
CDR3aa: CATSDLTGPTDTQYF

d_gene: NA
j_gene: TRBJ1-6
abundance: NA
v_gene: TRBV20-1
CDR3nt: TGCAGTGCCACCGACGGCATTGCACCCCTCCACTTT
CDR3aa: CSATDGIAPLHF

d_gene: TRBD2
j_gene: TRBJ2-1
abundance: few
v_gene: TRBV7-6
CDR3nt: TGTGCCAGCAGCCGGGGGAGGGGCAATGAGCAGTTCTTC
CDR3aa: CASSRGRGNEQFF

d_gene: NA
j_gene: TRBJ2-7
abundance: many
v_gene: TRBV20-1
CDR3nt: TGCAGTGCTAGAGAGGGACCCTACGAGCAGTACTTC
CDR3aa: CSAREGPYEQYF

d_gene: NA
j_gene: TRBJ2-7
abundance: NA
v_gene: TRBV20-1
CDR3nt: TGCAGTGCTATGGCCAGCAGCACGGACGGTTCCGAGCAGTACTTC
CDR3aa: CSAMASSTDGSEQYF

d_gene: TRBD2
j_gene: TRBJ2-2
abundance: NA
v_gene: TRBV30
CDR3nt: TGTGCCTGGAGCGATCAAGGGAGGGGAGAGACCGGGGAGCTGTTTTTT
CDR3aa: CAWSDQGRGETGELFF

d_gene: NA
j_gene: TRBJ2-2
abundance: few
v_gene: TRBV5-6
CDR3nt: TGTGCCAGCAAGGAAGGCACGAACACCGGGGAGCTGTTTTTT
CDR3aa: CASKEGTNTGELFF

d_gene: TRBD2
j_gene: TRBJ2-3
abundance: once
v_gene: TRBV2
CDR3nt: TGTGCCAGCAGTGAACGGGGGGGGGCGGGAGATACGCAGTATTTT
CDR3aa: CASSERGGAGDTQYF